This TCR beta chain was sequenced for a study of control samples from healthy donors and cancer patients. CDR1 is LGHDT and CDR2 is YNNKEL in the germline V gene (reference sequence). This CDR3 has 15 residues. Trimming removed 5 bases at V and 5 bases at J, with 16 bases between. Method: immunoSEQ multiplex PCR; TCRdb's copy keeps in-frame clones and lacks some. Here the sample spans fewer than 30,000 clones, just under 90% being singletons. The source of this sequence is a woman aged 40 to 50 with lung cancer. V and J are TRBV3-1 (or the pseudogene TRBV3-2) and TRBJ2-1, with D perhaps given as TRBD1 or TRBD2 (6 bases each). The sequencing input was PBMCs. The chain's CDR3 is CASSSGAGVHNEQFF. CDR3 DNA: TGTGCCAGCAGCTCGGGAGCAGGGGTTCACAATGAGCAGTTCTTC.